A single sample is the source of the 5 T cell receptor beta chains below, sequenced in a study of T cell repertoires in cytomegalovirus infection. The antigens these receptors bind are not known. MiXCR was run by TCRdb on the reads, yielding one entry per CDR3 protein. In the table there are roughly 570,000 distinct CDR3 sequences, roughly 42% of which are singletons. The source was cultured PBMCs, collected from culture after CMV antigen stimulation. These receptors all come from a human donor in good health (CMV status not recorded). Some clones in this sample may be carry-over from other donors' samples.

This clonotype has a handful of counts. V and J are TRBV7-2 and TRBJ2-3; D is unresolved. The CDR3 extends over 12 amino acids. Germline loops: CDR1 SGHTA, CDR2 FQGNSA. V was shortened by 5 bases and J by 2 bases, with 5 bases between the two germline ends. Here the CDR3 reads CASSHITDTQYF. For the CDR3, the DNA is TGTGCCAGCAGCCATATCACAGATACGCAGTATTTT. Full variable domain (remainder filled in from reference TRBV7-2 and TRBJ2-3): GAGVSQSPSNKVTEKGKDVELRCDPISGHTALYWYRQSLGQGLEFLIYFQGNSAPDKSGLPSDRFSAERTGGSVSTLTIQRTQQEDSAVYLCASSHITDTQYFGPGTRLTVL.

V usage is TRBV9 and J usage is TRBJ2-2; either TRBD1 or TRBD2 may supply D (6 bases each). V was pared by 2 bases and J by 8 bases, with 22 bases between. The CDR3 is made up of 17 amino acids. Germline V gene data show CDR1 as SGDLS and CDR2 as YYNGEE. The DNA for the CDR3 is TGTGCCAGCAGCGTTTCTCTGGGGGGCGCTGGAACGGGGGAGCTGTTTTTT. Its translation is CASSVSLGGAGTGELFF.

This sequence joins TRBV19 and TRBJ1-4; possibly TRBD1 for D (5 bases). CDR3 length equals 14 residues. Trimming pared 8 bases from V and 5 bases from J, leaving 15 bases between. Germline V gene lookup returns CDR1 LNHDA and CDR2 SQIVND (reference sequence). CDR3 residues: CASRRGGVNEKLFF. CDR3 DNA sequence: TGTGCCAGTCGAAGGGGAGGGGTGAATGAAAAACTGTTTTTT. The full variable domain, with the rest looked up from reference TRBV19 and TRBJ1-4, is DGGITQSPKYLFRKEGQNVTLSCEQNLNHDAMYWYRQDPGQGLRLIYYSQIVNDFQKGDIAEGYSVSREKKESFPLTVTSAQKNPTAFYLCASRRGGVNEKLFFGSGTQLSVL.

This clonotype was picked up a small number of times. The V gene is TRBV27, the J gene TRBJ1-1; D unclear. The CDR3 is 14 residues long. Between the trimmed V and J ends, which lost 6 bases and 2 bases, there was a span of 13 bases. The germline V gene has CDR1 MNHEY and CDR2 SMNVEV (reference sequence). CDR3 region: CASSPIGGNTEAFF. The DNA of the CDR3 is TGTGCCAGCAGCCCAATCGGAGGAAACACTGAAGCTTTCTTT.

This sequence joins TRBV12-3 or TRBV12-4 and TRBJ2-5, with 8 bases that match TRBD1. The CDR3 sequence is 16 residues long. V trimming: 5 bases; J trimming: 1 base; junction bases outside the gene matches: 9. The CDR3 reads CASSDPGQAAQETQYF. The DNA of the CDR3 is TGTGCCAGCAGTGACCCGGGACAGGCTGCCCAAGAGACCCAGTACTTC.